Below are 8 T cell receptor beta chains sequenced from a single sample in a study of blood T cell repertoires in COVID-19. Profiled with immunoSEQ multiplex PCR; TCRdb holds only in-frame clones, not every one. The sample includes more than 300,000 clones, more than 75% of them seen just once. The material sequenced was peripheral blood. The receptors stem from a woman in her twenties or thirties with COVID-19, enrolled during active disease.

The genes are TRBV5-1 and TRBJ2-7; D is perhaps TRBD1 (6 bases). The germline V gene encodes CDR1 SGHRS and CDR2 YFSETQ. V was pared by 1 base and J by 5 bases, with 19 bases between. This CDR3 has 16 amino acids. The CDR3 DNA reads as TGCGCCAGCAGCTTGCCGAGATCCCAGGGGTTGCACGAGCAGTACTTC. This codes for CASSLPRSQGLHEQYF.

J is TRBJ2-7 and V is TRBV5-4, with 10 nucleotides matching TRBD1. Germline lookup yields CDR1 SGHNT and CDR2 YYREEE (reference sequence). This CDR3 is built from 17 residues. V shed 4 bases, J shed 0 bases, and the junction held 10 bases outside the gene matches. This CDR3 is CASSALPTGGGSYEQYF. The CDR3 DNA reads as TGTGCCAGCAGCGCGCTACCGACAGGGGGCGGCTCCTACGAGCAGTACTTC.

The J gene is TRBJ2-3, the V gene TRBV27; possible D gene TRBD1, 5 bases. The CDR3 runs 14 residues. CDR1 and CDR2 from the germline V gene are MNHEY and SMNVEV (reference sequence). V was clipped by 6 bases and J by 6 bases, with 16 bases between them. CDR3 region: CASRDGATPDTQYF. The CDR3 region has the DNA TGTGCCAGCAGGGATGGGGCTACCCCTGATACGCAGTATTTT.

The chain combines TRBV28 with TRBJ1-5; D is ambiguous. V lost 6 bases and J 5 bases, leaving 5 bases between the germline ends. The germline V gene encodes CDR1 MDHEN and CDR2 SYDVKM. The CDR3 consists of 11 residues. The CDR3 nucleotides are TGTGCCAGCAGATCCGATCAGCCCCAGCATTTT. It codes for CASRSDQPQHF.

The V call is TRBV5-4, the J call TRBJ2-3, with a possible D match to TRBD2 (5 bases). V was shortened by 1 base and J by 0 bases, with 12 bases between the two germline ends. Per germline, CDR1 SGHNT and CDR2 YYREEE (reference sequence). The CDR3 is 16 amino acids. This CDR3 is CASSLKSSGSTDTQYF. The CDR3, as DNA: TGTGCCAGCAGCTTGAAATCCAGCGGTAGCACAGATACGCAGTATTTT.

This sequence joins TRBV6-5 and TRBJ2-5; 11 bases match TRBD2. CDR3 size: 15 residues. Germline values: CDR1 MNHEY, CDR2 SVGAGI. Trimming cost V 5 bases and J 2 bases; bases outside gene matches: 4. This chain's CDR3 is CASSTLAGGQETQYF. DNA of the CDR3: TGTGCCAGCAGTACCTTAGCGGGAGGGCAAGAGACCCAGTACTTC.

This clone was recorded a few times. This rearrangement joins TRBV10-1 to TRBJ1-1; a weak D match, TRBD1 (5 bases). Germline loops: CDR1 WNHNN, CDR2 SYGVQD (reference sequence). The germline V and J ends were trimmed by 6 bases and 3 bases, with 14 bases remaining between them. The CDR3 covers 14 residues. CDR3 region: CASSKVGGDTEAFF. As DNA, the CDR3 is TGCGCCAGCAGCAAGGTTGGGGGGGACACTGAAGCTTTCTTT.

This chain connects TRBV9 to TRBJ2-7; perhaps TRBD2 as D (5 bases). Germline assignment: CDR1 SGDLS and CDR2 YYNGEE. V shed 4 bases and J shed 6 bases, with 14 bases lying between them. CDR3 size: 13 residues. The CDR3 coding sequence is TGTGCCAGCAGCCTCGGGGTCCTCGGCGAGCAGTACTTC. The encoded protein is CASSLGVLGEQYF.